These 29 T cell receptor beta chains were sequenced from one sample in a study of blood T cell repertoires in COVID-19. Sequencing used immunoSEQ multiplex PCR; TCRdb keeps in-frame clones, though not all of them. The sample yields about 64,000 clones, 88% seen once. Sequencing was performed on peripheral blood. These receptors were taken from a woman aged 55-70 years with COVID-19, enrolled during active disease.

The chain is built from TRBV5-1 and TRBJ2-2; D is unresolved. Germline lookup yields CDR1 SGHRS and CDR2 YFSETQ. V was pared by 3 bases and J by 5 bases, with 23 bases between. CDR3 length equals 18 residues. The CDR3 region is CASSSLFRALSTTGELFF. Here the CDR3 DNA reads TGCGCCAGCAGCTCCCTTTTTAGAGCTTTGTCTACGACCGGGGAGCTGTTTTTT.

There are a few counts of this clone. The rearrangement joins TRBV4-3 to TRBJ1-2; D possibly corresponds to TRBD1 (5 bases). Trimming pared 3 bases from V and 6 bases from J, leaving 14 bases between. Germline V gene data show CDR1 as LGHNA and CDR2 as YSLEER. The CDR3 has 14 amino acids. This chain's CDR3 is CASSHGGGVNGYTF. CDR3 DNA sequence: TGCGCCAGCAGCCACGGGGGGGGAGTTAATGGCTACACCTTC.

The chain joins TRBV7-2 to TRBJ2-1; 7 positions agree with TRBD2. This CDR3 spans 14 amino acids. J was trimmed by 15 bases and V by 4 bases; bases with no gene match: 15. CDR1 SGHTA and CDR2 FQGNSA come from the germline V gene. CDR3 nucleotides: TGTGCCAGCAGCTCCCAGTGGAGCGGGAATAGGCTGTTCTTC. Translation gives CASSSQWSGNRLFF. The whole variable domain, filled in from reference TRBV7-2 and TRBJ2-1, reads GAGVSQSPSNKVTEKGKDVELRCDPISGHTALYWYRQSLGQGLEFLIYFQGNSAPDKSGLPSDRFSAERTGGSVSTLTIQRTQQEDSAVYLCASSSQWSGNRLFFGPGTRLTVL.

CDR3 sequence (DNA): TGTGCCAGCAGCCCGACAGGGGCTGGAAACACCATATATTTT. Protein sequence: CASSPTGAGNTIYF. The V gene is TRBV7-2, the J gene TRBJ1-3, with 8 bases identical to TRBD1. This CDR3 contains 14 residues. Germline V gives CDR1 SGHTA, CDR2 FQGNSA. V dropped 5 bases and J dropped 2; count of bases not matched to a gene: 2. Drawing the rest from reference TRBV7-2 and TRBJ1-3, the complete variable domain is GAGVSQSPSNKVTEKGKDVELRCDPISGHTALYWYRQSLGQGLEFLIYFQGNSAPDKSGLPSDRFSAERTGGSVSTLTIQRTQQEDSAVYLCASSPTGAGNTIYFGEGSWLTVV.

This sequence joins TRBV30 and TRBJ2-7; 14 nucleotides agree with TRBD2. J was trimmed by 7 bases and V by 7 bases; bases with no gene match: 15. The CDR3 covers 16 residues. Germline V gene data show CDR1 as GTSNPN and CDR2 as SVGIG (reference sequence). This CDR3 reads CASRGTSGRGAREQYF. In DNA, the CDR3 is TGTGCCTCCCGCGGGACTAGCGGGAGAGGGGCTAGGGAGCAGTACTTC.

The chain combines TRBV4-3 with TRBJ2-3, with no clear D. Trimming removed 1 base at V and 5 bases at J, with 16 bases between. There are 16 residues in the CDR3. Germline CDR1 LGHNA, CDR2 YSLEER. CDR3 sequence (DNA): TGCGCCAGCAGCCAAGGCTCGACTTCCTCCGGAGATACGCAGTATTTT. Translation gives CASSQGSTSSGDTQYF.

A few counts support this clone. The rearrangement links TRBV14 to TRBJ1-1; unclear D gene. The CDR3 runs to 13 residues. The V end was cut by 5 bases, the J end by 10 bases, with 17 bases between. The germline gives CDR1 SGHDN, CDR2 FVKESK. The CDR3 spells CASSELPGSRAFF. CDR3 coding DNA: TGTGCCAGCAGCGAGTTGCCGGGGAGTCGAGCTTTCTTT.

This chain links TRBV15 with TRBJ2-3; 8 bases fit TRBD2. The CDR3 has 16 amino acids. V was clipped by 4 bases and J by 6 bases; unmatched bases: 12. Germline CDR1 LNHNV, CDR2 YYDKDF (reference sequence). CDR3 amino acids: CATSTRGLELYDTQYF. The CDR3, as DNA: TGTGCCACCAGCACCCGGGGACTAGAGCTGTACGATACGCAGTATTTT.

This rearrangement joins TRBV5-4 to TRBJ2-3, with D possibly being TRBD1 (6 bases). The CDR3 loop spans 15 amino acids. Deletions cut 0 bases from V and 3 bases from J, with 11 bases between. The germline CDR1 and CDR2 sequences are SGHNT and YYREEE (reference sequence). CDR3 in amino acids: CASSLGRQETDTQYF. In DNA, the CDR3 is TGTGCCAGCAGCTTGGGTAGACAGGAGACAGATACGCAGTATTTT. Using reference TRBV5-4 and TRBJ2-3 for the parts outside the CDR3, the full variable domain is ETGVTQSPTHLIKTRGQQVTLRCSSQSGHNTVSWYQQALGQGPQFIFQYYREEENGRGNFPPRFSGLQFPNYSSELNVNALELDDSALYLCASSLGRQETDTQYFGPGTRLTVL.

The chain couples TRBV24-1 to TRBJ2-7; 8 bases are shared with TRBD1. The trim removed 1 base at V and 8 bases at J, leaving 9 bases unmatched. This CDR3 contains 15 residues. CDR1 and CDR2 (germline): KGHDR, SFDVKD. CDR3 region: CATSDFSGGAPKQYF. CDR3 bases: TGTGCCACCAGTGATTTTTCAGGGGGCGCCCCCAAGCAGTACTTC.

This chain connects TRBV6-5 to TRBJ1-3; D is perhaps TRBD1 (6 bases). Trimming removed 6 bases from V and 0 bases from J, with 12 bases in between. Per germline, CDR1 MNHEY and CDR2 SVGAGI. This CDR3 has 15 residues. Here the CDR3 reads CASRLGGFSGNTIYF. The CDR3 coding sequence is TGTGCCAGCAGACTAGGGGGATTCTCTGGAAACACCATATATTTT.

Concerning this clone itself: At the DNA level, this CDR3 is encoded by other sequences in the same sample as well. V and J are TRBV19 and TRBJ1-2; D is possibly TRBD1 (5 bases). Deletions cut 4 bases from V and 2 bases from J, with 8 bases between. Germline V lookup: CDR1 LNHDA, CDR2 SQIVND (reference sequence). The CDR3 contains 13 residues. The CDR3 region has the DNA TGTGCCAGTAGTAAGCAGGGAAACTATGGCTACACCTTC. Amino acid sequence: CASSKQGNYGYTF.

This chain joins TRBV3-1 (or the pseudogene TRBV3-2) and TRBJ1-2, with D unresolved. The CDR3 spans 14 residues. Germline CDR1 reads LGHDT; CDR2 reads YNNKEL (reference sequence). V was shortened by 1 base and J by 8 bases, with 14 bases between the two germline ends. CDR3 nucleotides: TGTGCCAGCAGCCAAGGAGTAATGTCCTTGGGCTACACCTTC. Protein product: CASSQGVMSLGYTF.

The J gene is TRBJ1-1, the V gene TRBV6-5, with 7 nucleotides matching TRBD1. Per the germline V gene, CDR1 is MNHEY and CDR2 is SVGAGI. The CDR3 is 15 residues long. Unmatched junction bases numbered 3, after V lost 2 bases and J lost 0 bases. The CDR3 DNA follows: TGTGCCAGCAGTTACCCGGGACAGATGAACACTGAAGCTTTCTTT. Protein sequence: CASSYPGQMNTEAFF.

CDR3 residues: CASSEGQVWSSYNSPLHF. The CDR3, as DNA: TGTGCCAGCAGCGAAGGACAGGTCTGGAGCTCCTATAATTCACCCCTCCACTTT. This sequence joins TRBV5-6 and TRBJ1-6; 7 nucleotides agree with TRBD1. Trimming took 4 bases from V and 0 from J; bases not matched to a gene: 10. The germline V gene encodes CDR1 SGHDT and CDR2 YYEEEE. The CDR3 runs to 18 residues.

Here the CDR3 reads CASSEQRGAGETQYF. CDR3 coding DNA: TGTGCCAGCAGTGAACAGCGGGGGGCGGGTGAGACCCAGTACTTC. V usage is TRBV2 and J usage is TRBJ2-5; 9 bases are a match to TRBD2. Germline V lookup: CDR1 SNHLY, CDR2 FYNNEI. V lost 2 bases and J lost 5; bases outside the gene matches: 6. CDR3 length: 15 amino acids.

The chain joins TRBV9 to TRBJ2-3, with 8 bases aligning to TRBD1. CDR1 is SGDLS, CDR2 YYNGEE, per germline. CDR3 length equals 15 residues. The V gene end was trimmed by 4 bases and the J gene end by 0 bases; junction bases not matched to a gene: 4. CDR3 sequence reads: CASSPRQGSTDTQYF. CDR3 sequence (DNA): TGTGCCAGCAGCCCCCGACAGGGGAGCACAGATACGCAGTATTTT.

The V and J genes are TRBV29-1 and TRBJ2-1, with 10 bases fitting TRBD2. The J segment lost 6 bases and the V segment lost 4 bases, leaving 6 bases of the junction unmatched. The CDR3 runs to 14 residues. Germline V gene data show CDR1 as SQVTM and CDR2 as ANQGSEA. The DNA of the CDR3 is TGCAGCGTTGTGTGGCTAGCGGGAGTCAATGAGCAGTTCTTC. Translating it yields CSVVWLAGVNEQFF.

V and J are TRBV9 and TRBJ1-2; weak D call: TRBD1 (6 bases). The germline V gene has CDR1 SGDLS and CDR2 YYNGEE. CDR3 length equals 14 residues. V was pared by 2 bases and J by 8 bases, with 16 bases between. CDR3 nucleotide sequence: TGTGCCAGCAGCGTTAGGACAGACCTCGGGGGCTACACCTTC. Amino acids: CASSVRTDLGGYTF.

This clone appeared a single time. V gene TRBV30 combines with J gene TRBJ2-5, with 9 bases identical to TRBD1. CDR1 is GTSNPN and CDR2 is SVGIG in the germline V gene (reference sequence). Trimming took 7 bases from V and 7 from J; bases not matched to a gene: 4. The CDR3 spans 11 residues. CDR3 amino acids: CAYGQGLTQYF. The CDR3 coding sequence is TGTGCCTACGGACAGGGGCTGACCCAGTACTTC.

The chain links TRBV6-5 to TRBJ2-7; 7 bases map to TRBD1. The germline V gene encodes CDR1 MNHEY and CDR2 SVGAGI. CDR3 length: 14 residues. V lost 6 bases, J lost 0 bases, and 5 bases stayed unmatched. The CDR3 DNA reads as TGTGCCAGCAGGGGACAGCGAGTCTCCTACGAGCAGTACTTC. Translating gives CASRGQRVSYEQYF.

The rearrangement joins TRBV11-3 to TRBJ2-2; D is ambiguous. The CDR3 is made up of 13 amino acids. V was shortened by 3 bases and J by 5 bases, with 7 bases between the two germline ends. Germline assignment: CDR1 SGHNT and CDR2 YENEEA. CDR3 residues: CASSFQFTGELFF. The CDR3 coding sequence is TGTGCCAGCAGCTTTCAGTTTACCGGGGAGCTGTTTTTT.

The chain recombines TRBV5-4 with TRBJ1-3; 7 positions match TRBD1. Germline V CDR1 and CDR2: SGHNT, YYREEE (reference sequence). The CDR3 length is 16 residues. V lost 3 bases and J lost 0; bases outside the gene matches: 6. In DNA form, the CDR3 reads TGTGCCAGCAGCTATGGACAGGCATACTCTGGAAACACCATATATTTT. Its protein is CASSYGQAYSGNTIYF. The complete variable domain, with remaining parts taken from reference TRBV5-4 and TRBJ1-3, reads ETGVTQSPTHLIKTRGQQVTLRCSSQSGHNTVSWYQQALGQGPQFIFQYYREEENGRGNFPPRFSGLQFPNYSSELNVNALELDDSALYLCASSYGQAYSGNTIYFGEGSWLTVV.

V usage is TRBV5-6 and J usage is TRBJ2-7; 8 bases align to TRBD1. Germline V gene sequence: CDR1 SGHDT, CDR2 YYEEEE. Trimming at V came to 4 bases and at J to 0 bases, leaving 3 bases not matched to a gene. The CDR3 is 14 residues long. The CDR3 protein is CASSPGQGSYEQYF. The CDR3 region has the DNA TGTGCCAGCAGCCCCGGACAGGGCTCCTACGAGCAGTACTTC.

This clone was observed a single time. The V gene is TRBV6-6, the J gene TRBJ1-2; the D is unclear. Per germline, CDR1 MNHNY and CDR2 SVGAGI (reference sequence). V was trimmed by 4 bases and J by 7 bases, leaving 16 bases between them. The CDR3 contains 14 residues. CDR3 sequence (DNA): TGTGCCAGCAGTTTACTCTTTCGGGTGCGTGGCTACACCTTC. Translated: CASSLLFRVRGYTF.

The chain recombines TRBV30 with TRBJ1-1, with D possibly matching TRBD1 (6 bases). Per the germline V gene, CDR1 is GTSNPN and CDR2 is SVGIG (reference sequence). This CDR3 spans 11 amino acids. Trimming shortened V by 1 base and J by 8 bases, and 8 bases separated the two germline ends. The CDR3 DNA reads as TGTGCCTGGAGTGGGGGACACGAAGCTTTCTTT. Protein: CAWSGGHEAFF.

The V call is TRBV6-5, the J call TRBJ1-4; no firm D call. This CDR3 is 15 amino acids long. In germline, CDR1 is MNHEY, CDR2 SVGAGI. Deletions cut 2 bases from V and 3 bases from J, with 10 bases between. The CDR3 bases are TGTGCCAGCAGTTACGGGCGGGTGGCTAATGAAAAACTGTTTTTT. Translating it yields CASSYGRVANEKLFF.

V and J are TRBV4-3 and TRBJ1-2; D gene uncertain. The CDR3 runs 15 residues. Trimming stripped 1 base from V and 8 bases from J, with 17 bases between. CDR1 and CDR2 from the germline V gene are LGHNA and YSLEER. CDR3 sequence reads: CASSQGLWRAEGYTF. The CDR3 bases are TGCGCCAGCAGCCAAGGCCTCTGGAGGGCGGAAGGCTACACCTTC.

This clone was detected only a few times. The gene calls are TRBV28 and TRBJ2-1; D might be TRBD2 (7 bases). CDR1 and CDR2 from the germline V gene are MDHEN and SYDVKM. V shed 7 bases and J shed 10 bases, with 23 bases lying between them. There are 15 residues in the CDR3. The CDR3 nucleotides are TGTGCCAGCAACCTGGGGGGGCGACTAGCATACGAGCAGTTCTTC. Encoded protein: CASNLGGRLAYEQFF.